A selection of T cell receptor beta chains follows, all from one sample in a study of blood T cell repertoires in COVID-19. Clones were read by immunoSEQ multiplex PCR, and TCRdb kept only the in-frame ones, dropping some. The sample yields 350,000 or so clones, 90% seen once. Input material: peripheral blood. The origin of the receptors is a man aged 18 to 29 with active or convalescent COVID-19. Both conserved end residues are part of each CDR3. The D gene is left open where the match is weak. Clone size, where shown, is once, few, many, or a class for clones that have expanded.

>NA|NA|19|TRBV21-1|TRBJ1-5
TGTGCCAGCAGCCCCGGCAGGTGTGGGGGTGGGGGGTTCAGTCAGCCCCAGCATTTT
CASSPGRCGGGGFSQPQHF
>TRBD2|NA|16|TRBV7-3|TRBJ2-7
TGTGCCAGCAGCTTGGGACCACTAGCGGGGATTCGGGAGCAGTACTTC
CASSLGPLAGIREQYF
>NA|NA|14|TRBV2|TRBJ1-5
TGTGCCAGCAGTGTAGGGCGGGGAAATCAGCCCCAGCATTTT
CASSVGRGNQPQHF
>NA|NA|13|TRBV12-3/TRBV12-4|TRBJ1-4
TGTGCCAGCACCTCGGGATCTAATGAAAAACTGTTTTTT
CASTSGSNEKLFF
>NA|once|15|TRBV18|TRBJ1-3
TGTGCCAGCTCAACTACAGGGTCCTCTGGAAACACCATATATTTT
CASSTTGSSGNTIYF
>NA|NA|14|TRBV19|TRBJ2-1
TGTGCCAGCAGCCCCGGGACTCCTGTCAATGAGCAGTTCTTC
CASSPGTPVNEQFF
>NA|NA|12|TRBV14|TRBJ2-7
TGTGCCAGCAGCCAAGCCAGCTACGAGCAGTACTTC
CASSQASYEQYF
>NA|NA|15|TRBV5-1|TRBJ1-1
TGCGCCAGCAGCTTGGTCTCGGGGGGGAGGACTGAAGCTTTCTTT
CASSLVSGGRTEAFF
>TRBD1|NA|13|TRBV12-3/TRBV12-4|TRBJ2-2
TGTGCCAGCACCCCAGGGGGTGTCGGGGAGCTGTTTTTT
CASTPGGVGELFF
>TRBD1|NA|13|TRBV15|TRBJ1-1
TGTGCCACCAGCACTAGACAGGGGGGTGAAGCTTTCTTT
CATSTRQGGEAFF
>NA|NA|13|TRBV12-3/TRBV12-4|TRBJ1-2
TGTGCCAGCAGTTTTGAGGGGGTCTATGGCTACACCTTC
CASSFEGVYGYTF
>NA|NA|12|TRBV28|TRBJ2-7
TGTGCCAGCAGTTTAGCAGCCTACGAGCAGTACTTC
CASSLAAYEQYF
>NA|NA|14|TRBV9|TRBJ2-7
TGTGCCAGCAGCGTAGCTACGGAGGCATCCGAGCAGTACTTC
CASSVATEASEQYF
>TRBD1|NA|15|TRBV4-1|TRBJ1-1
TGCGCCAGCAGCCAAGGACAGGGGGGGAACACTGAAGCTTTCTTT
CASSQGQGGNTEAFF
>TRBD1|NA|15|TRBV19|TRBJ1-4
TGTGCCAGGGACAAAAGGGGGCGCACTAATGAAAAACTGTTTTTT
CARDKRGRTNEKLFF
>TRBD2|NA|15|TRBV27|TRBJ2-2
TGTGCCAGCCACTCCCGGACTAGCTACACCGGGGAGCTGTTTTTT
CASHSRTSYTGELFF
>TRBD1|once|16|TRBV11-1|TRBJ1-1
TGTGCCAGCAGCTTGGGGGGGACAGGCGAGGAAACTGAAGCTTTCTTT
CASSLGGTGEETEAFF
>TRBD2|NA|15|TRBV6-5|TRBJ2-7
TGTGCCAGCAGGGCCGGCGGGGGGCTCTCCTACGAGCAGTACTTC
CASRAGGGLSYEQYF
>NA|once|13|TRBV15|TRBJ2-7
TGTGCCACCAGCAGCGTCCCATCAGGCGAGCAGTACTTC
CATSSVPSGEQYF
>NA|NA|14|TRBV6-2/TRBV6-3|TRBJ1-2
TGTGCCAGCACTGACTCCGGACAGAAGTATGGCTACACCTTC
CASTDSGQKYGYTF
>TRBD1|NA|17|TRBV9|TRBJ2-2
TGTGCCAGCAGCGTACGCACAGGGGGCGCGAACACCGGGGAGCTGTTTTTT
CASSVRTGGANTGELFF
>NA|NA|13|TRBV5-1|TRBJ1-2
TGCGCCAGCAGCTTAGTGGAGGATGATGGCTACACCTTC
CASSLVEDDGYTF
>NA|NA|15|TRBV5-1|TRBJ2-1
TGCGCCAGCAGCGGCCTTTCAGCGGGCTACAATGAGCAGTTCTTC
CASSGLSAGYNEQFF
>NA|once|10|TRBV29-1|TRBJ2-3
TGCAGCGGCGGGGAAGATACGCAGTATTTT
CSGGEDTQYF
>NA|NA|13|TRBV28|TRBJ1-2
TGTGCCAGCAGTTTAACAACAGGGTCTGGCTACACCTTC
CASSLTTGSGYTF
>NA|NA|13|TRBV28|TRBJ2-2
TGTGCCAGCAGTTTATCCGGTCAAACCGAGCTGTTTTTT
CASSLSGQTELFF
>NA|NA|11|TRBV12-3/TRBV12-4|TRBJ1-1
TGTGCCAGCAGTTTGCGAAAAGAAGCTTTCTTT
CASSLRKEAFF
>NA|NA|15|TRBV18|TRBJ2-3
TGTGCCAGCTCACCCCTTGGCAGCGCCACAGATACGCAGTATTTT
CASSPLGSATDTQYF
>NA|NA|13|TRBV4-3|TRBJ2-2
TGCGCCAGCAGCCAAGAGTCTAGCGGGGAGCTGTTTTTT
CASSQESSGELFF
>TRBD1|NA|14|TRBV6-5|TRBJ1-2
TGTGCCAGCAGACGCGGGACAGGGGTCTATGGCTACACCTTC
CASRRGTGVYGYTF
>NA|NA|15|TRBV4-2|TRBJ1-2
TGTGCCAGCAGCACCCCAGGGGCCGAGTATCTTGCCTACACCTTC
CASSTPGAEYLAYTF
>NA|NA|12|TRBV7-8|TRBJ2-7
TGTGCCAGCAGCCGAATCGCCTACGAGCAGTACTTC
CASSRIAYEQYF
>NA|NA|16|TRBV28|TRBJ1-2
TGTGCCAGCAGTTCCCTTGGTTCCAATGGTTCGGATGGCTACACCTTC
CASSSLGSNGSDGYTF
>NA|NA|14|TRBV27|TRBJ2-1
TGTGCCAGCACCCTGGCTCCGGGTGGTAATGAGCAGTTCTTC
CASTLAPGGNEQFF
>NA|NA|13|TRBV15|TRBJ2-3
TGTGCCACCAGCAGAGATCGCGGAGATACGCAGTATTTT
CATSRDRGDTQYF
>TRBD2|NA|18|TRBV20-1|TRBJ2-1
TGCAGTGCTAGTGGGACTAGCGGGAGGGCCGGTGTTGGCAATGAGCAGTTCTTC
CSASGTSGRAGVGNEQFF
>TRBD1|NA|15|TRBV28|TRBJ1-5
TGTGCCAGCAGTGCGTCGGGACAGAAAAATCAGCCCCAGCATTTT
CASSASGQKNQPQHF
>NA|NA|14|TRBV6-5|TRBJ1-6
TGTGCCAGCAGTCCGGGGGGATTCGATTCACCCCTCCACTTT
CASSPGGFDSPLHF
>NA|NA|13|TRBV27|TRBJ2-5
TGTGCCAGCAGTTTATACAGGGCAGAGACCCAGTACTTC
CASSLYRAETQYF
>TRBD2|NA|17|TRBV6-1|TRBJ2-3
TGTGCCAGCAGTGAAGTTTGGAGCGGGGGTAGGACAGATACGCAGTATTTT
CASSEVWSGGRTDTQYF
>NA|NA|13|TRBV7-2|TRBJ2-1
TGTGCCAGCAGCTCCCCCGGCTACAATGAGCAGTTCTTC
CASSSPGYNEQFF
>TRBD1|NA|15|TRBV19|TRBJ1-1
TGTGCCAGTAGTATGGTGGGGACAGGGAACACTGAAGCTTTCTTT
CASSMVGTGNTEAFF
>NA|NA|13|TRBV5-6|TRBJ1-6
TGTGCCAGCAGCTTAGAGGGCTTTTCACCCCTCCACTTT
CASSLEGFSPLHF
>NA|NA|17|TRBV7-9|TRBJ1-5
TGTGCCAGCAGCTCCGGCCCGACTCCCCGGGGCAATCAGCCCCAGCATTTT
CASSSGPTPRGNQPQHF
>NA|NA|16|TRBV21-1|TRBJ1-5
TGTGCCAGCAGCTCAACGGGGGGACCTCACAATCAGCCCCAGCATTTT
CASSSTGGPHNQPQHF
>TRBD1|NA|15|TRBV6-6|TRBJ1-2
TGTGCCAGCAGTTTTCGGGACAGGGGACGCTATGGCTACACCTTC
CASSFRDRGRYGYTF
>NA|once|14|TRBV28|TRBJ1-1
TGTGCCAGCACAATCCAAAGGGGGAGAACTGAAGCTTTCTTT
CASTIQRGRTEAFF
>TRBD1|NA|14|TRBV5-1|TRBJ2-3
TGCGCCAGCAGCCCGGACAGGGGCACAGATACGCAGTATTTT
CASSPDRGTDTQYF
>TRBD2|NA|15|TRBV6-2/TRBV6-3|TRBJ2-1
TGTGCCAGCAGTTACGTAAGCGGGGGATACAATGAGCAGTTCTTC
CASSYVSGGYNEQFF
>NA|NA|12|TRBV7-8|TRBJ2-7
TGTGCCAGCAGCTTAGACCCCCGGGAGCAGTACTTC
CASSLDPREQYF
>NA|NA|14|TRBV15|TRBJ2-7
TGTGCCACCAGCAGGGGGCTGGGGTCCTACGAGCAGTACTTC
CATSRGLGSYEQYF
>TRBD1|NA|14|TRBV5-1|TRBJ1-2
TGCGCCAGCAGCTCAGCGGGACAGGGGTATGGCTACACCTTC
CASSSAGQGYGYTF
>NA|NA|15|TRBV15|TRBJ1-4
TGTGCCACCAGCAGAGATCGGTCTTTTAATGAAAAACTGTTTTTT
CATSRDRSFNEKLFF